The clone carrying this T cell receptor beta chain was counted between two and nine times. This specimen comes from a study of T-cell reconstitution after alpha-beta-depleted transplantation in children. This CDR3 region has 14 residues. V shed 4 bases and J 5 bases; nucleotides not matched to a gene: 4. Germline V gene data show CDR1 as SGHNT and CDR2 as YENEEA. It was with unique molecular identifiers that the TCRbeta library was prepared. TCRdb re-called the PCR reads with MiXCR, one entry per CDR3 protein. The sample carries more than 250,000 distinct CDR3 sequences, approximately 9.8% recorded once.

The specimen was PBMCs from the stem cell graft donor, collected from the stem cell graft. The chain has TRBV11-3 and TRBJ2-7, with 11 bases matching TRBD2. The source of this sequence is a human donor who donated a stem cell graft to a child with SCID. CDR3 nucleotide sequence: TGTGCCAGCAGCTCGGGACTAGCGGAGAACGAGCAGTACTTC. This translates into CASSSGLAENEQYF.